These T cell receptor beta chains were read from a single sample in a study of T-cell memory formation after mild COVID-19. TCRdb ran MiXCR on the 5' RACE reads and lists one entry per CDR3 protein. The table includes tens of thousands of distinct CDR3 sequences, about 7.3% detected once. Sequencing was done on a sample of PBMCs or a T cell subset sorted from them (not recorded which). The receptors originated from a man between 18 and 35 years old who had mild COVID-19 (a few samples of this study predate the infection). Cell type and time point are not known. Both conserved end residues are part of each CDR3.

CDR3: CASSPRTASPLHF; V: TRBV14; J: TRBJ1-6
CDR3: CASGPSGTFYEQYF; V: TRBV12-3/TRBV12-4; J: TRBJ2-7
CDR3: CASKYRPNSPLHF; V: TRBV5-1; J: TRBJ1-6
CDR3: CASSYGLAGTQAKNIQYF; V: TRBV7-2; J: TRBJ2-4
CDR3: CASSDGTGYTGELFF; V: TRBV7-2; J: TRBJ2-2
CDR3: CASSPDRGIGNRPQHF; V: TRBV19; J: TRBJ1-5
CDR3: CASRKGDDTGELFF; V: TRBV6-1; J: TRBJ2-2
CDR3: CASSQDRTGRADTQYF; V: TRBV4-3; J: TRBJ2-3
CDR3: CASSLDRQEETQYF; V: TRBV5-6; J: TRBJ2-5
CDR3: CASRGPLRTGPMAGELFF; V: TRBV7-9; J: TRBJ2-2
CDR3: CASSLLRARDNEQFF; V: TRBV5-1; J: TRBJ2-1
CDR3: CASSLDSSSTDTQYF; V: TRBV5-1; J: TRBJ2-3
CDR3: CASSLAPTGGQPQHF; V: TRBV7-2; J: TRBJ1-5
CDR3: CASSATSSGSYEQYF; V: TRBV7-2; J: TRBJ2-7
CDR3: CASSLAGLSLDEQFF; V: TRBV5-1; J: TRBJ2-1
CDR3: CASSLTLGRRRAMNTEAFF; V: TRBV11-2; J: TRBJ1-1
CDR3: CASNRLYGYTF; V: TRBV2; J: TRBJ1-2
CDR3: CASSQEASGANVLTF; V: TRBV4-1; J: TRBJ2-6
CDR3: CASSDGQGATDTQYF; V: TRBV25-1; J: TRBJ2-3
CDR3: CASSLRTGRDEKLFF; V: TRBV7-2; J: TRBJ1-4
CDR3: CAISDRDRLSYEQYF; V: TRBV10-3; J: TRBJ2-7
CDR3: CASRRGFGNSPLHF; V: TRBV2; J: TRBJ1-6